This T cell receptor beta chain was obtained from a study of shared clonotypes between healthy human individuals (dated by TCRdb to about 2020). General notes on the study: A couple of women and three men aged 18 to 49 years were included in the cohort. For each donor, CD4 naive and CD4 memory were each run on three plates, CD8 naive on two plates, and CD8 memory on one plate. Blood TCR repertoires of five healthy adults were deeply sequenced to estimate repertoire size and the extent of clonotype sharing between individuals. Libraries were prepared and TCR repertoires were sequenced by different laboratories using diverse techniques, in order to increase sequencing depth and limit assay-specific biases. Between about 0.85 and 9.5 billion PBMCs per donor were obtained by leukapheresis.

Study-wide findings and limitations: Across four donors, around 5% of naive CD4, approximately 4% of naive CD8, 2.3% of memory CD4, and about 0.4% of memory CD8 clonotypes were shared. Pairwise subsampling led to the expectation that sequencing depth would affect the degree of clonotype sharing among donors. Because the study included only a small number of donors, the genetic and exposure-history diversity represented was limited. Estimated clonotype richness was generally larger for naive than for memory subsets. Higher generation probabilities were observed for clonotypes shared by all four sorted-subset donors than for non-shared clonotypes. Sampling was restricted to blood, and TCR repertoires in tissue are likely to differ from TCR repertoires in blood. Even with the large sequencing depth, rarefaction of the sorted-subset datasets indicated that sequencing was incomplete.

The CDR3, from cysteine to phenylalanine, totals 16 residues. The DNA shown is the 48-base CDR3, in frame from base 1. The V end gives up 0 bases and the J end 8 bases, leaving 9 bases in the junction not matched to a gene. CDR1 LGHNA and CDR2 YSLEER are derived from the germline V gene. The donors were healthy, HIV-negative adults with no recently reported acute infections or vaccinations. Every donor was a Caucasian adult residing in Nashville, Tennessee, USA. Magnetic negative selection was used to enrich CD4+ T cells, after which naive cells were positively selected on CD45RA and the negative fraction became the memory subset. Blood was collected by leukapheresis, and PBMCs were isolated by Ficoll-Histopaque density gradient centrifugation and then cryopreserved in liquid nitrogen vapor phase. Purity and quantity of every magnetically sorted T cell population were checked by analytical flow cytometry. Genomic DNA was isolated from every sorted fraction and measured by UV absorbance on a Nanodrop 2000c.

Concerning this clone: Its antigen is unknown. No much larger clone is present one base from it, and per-base qualities are unavailable.

Using the deep immunoSEQ assay, multiplex PCR amplified TCR CDR3 regions from genomic DNA. Extracted genomic DNA from each cell subset was spread evenly across all wells of several immunoSEQ 96-well plates, with each plate serving as a replicate. Each replicate PCR for sorted subsets received roughly 200 ng genomic DNA, equal to around 32,000 T cell genomes. Purified libraries were quantified with a Qubit 3.0 fluorometer, sized on a Bioanalyzer 2100, and re-quantified with the KAPA Library Quantification kit. Every immunoSEQ 96-well plate was sequenced on a dedicated single-read 150-cycle Illumina NextSeq 550 flow cell. The authors' pipeline ran thus. Because the immunoSEQ output held only junctional sequences and lacked quality scores, the filtering could not match the filtering applied to full-length reads. To assign V/J genes and CDR3, sequences were annotated against IMGT germline references using PyIR, a Python wrapper for IgBLAST v1.9. Reads were removed for weak V/J assignments (E-value above 1e-6), missing CDR3, stop codons, out-of-frame junctions, or ambiguous translated residues. V3J clonotypes were defined as sequences sharing the same inferred V gene, J gene, and CDR3 amino acid sequence. To compute the percentage overlap between repertoires, the number of shared unique clonotypes was divided by the size of the smaller repertoire. Richness of each repertoire was evaluated using RTK rarefaction, the Chao1 estimator, and Recon v2.1 estimates of unobserved clonotypes. Generation probabilities for all TCRbeta clonotypes obtained by the gDNA method from a handful of donors were computed using OLGA. The table comes from immuneACCESS by way of TCRdb, which keeps in-frame sequences with V and J called. Part of the clones is missing from these tables; in studies checked, under half for an unresolved V gene and the rest for unknown reasons. The V and J calls and clone size come from that table; D and trimming were worked out from the DNA. The table for this sample lists some 2.4 million clones; 80% to 95% of them were counted only once. Of the sample, around 0.4% is held by the ten largest clones.

The origin of this receptor is a man younger than 35 in good health. Some clones in this sample may be carry-over from other donors' samples. This sequence uses TRBV4-3 and TRBJ2-1; TRBD2 aligns with 8 central bases. The sequencing input was naive CD4+ T cells from PBMCs. The cell subset or site label, read with the paper, signifies: CD45RA+ positively selected. The DNA sequence reads TGCGCCAGCAGCCAAGAAATTAGCGGGATAGGTTATGAGCAGTTCTTC. Its amino acids are CASSQEISGIGYEQFF.